These T cell receptor beta chains were read from a single sample in a study of blood T cell repertoires in COVID-19. Some clones are missing from TCRdb's copy, which holds only in-frame ones; the method was immunoSEQ multiplex PCR. The table lists around 300,000 clones, 88% of them singletons, with 2% to 2.5% in the top ten. The specimen was PBMCs or T cells enriched from blood (not recorded which). The receptors were sampled from a woman aged 60-75 years in a cohort exposed to, infected with or recovered from COVID-19 (not recorded which). Each CDR3 is given with its conserved first and last residue. The D gene is left open where the match is weak. Expanded clones get a size class; other rows say once, few or many, or leave the size out.

cdr3_nt | cdr3_aa | j_call | v_call | d_call | clone_size
TGTGCCAGCAGCGTTTCTACCCTCGTTAGCGGGAGAAGTACCGGGGAGCTGTTTTTT | CASSVSTLVSGRSTGELFF | TRBJ2-2 | TRBV9 | TRBD2 | NA
TGTGCCACCAGCAGCCGAAACACAGGGGACAGGCAGCCCCAGCATTTT | CATSSRNTGDRQPQHF | TRBJ1-5 | TRBV15 | TRBD1 | NA
TGCGCCAGCAGTCAAGGGGGCTTAAACTCCTACGAGCAGTACTTC | CASSQGGLNSYEQYF | TRBJ2-7 | TRBV23-1 | NA | NA
TGTGCCAGCAGCTTGGGCGGCTCTGGGGCCAACGTCCTGACTTTC | CASSLGGSGANVLTF | TRBJ2-6 | TRBV5-4 | NA | few
TGTGCCAGCCAAAAGAATCGGGGGGTAAAAGTCGATGAGCAGTTCTTC | CASQKNRGVKVDEQFF | TRBJ2-1 | TRBV5-4 | TRBD2 | NA
TGTGCCTGGGCCACCGACTCTAGCGTTTACAATGAGCAGTTCTTC | CAWATDSSVYNEQFF | TRBJ2-1 | TRBV30 | NA | NA
TGTGCCAGCAGCCAATCGGACAGGGCGGGCACCGGGGAGCTGTTTTTT | CASSQSDRAGTGELFF | TRBJ2-2 | TRBV4-2 | TRBD1 | NA
TGTGCCAGCAGTGAAGGACCGACCGACAGGGTGAGGGAAGCTTTCTTT | CASSEGPTDRVREAFF | TRBJ1-1 | TRBV6-1 | TRBD1 | NA
TGTGCCAGCAGCCTTCGGACACCAGAGACCCAGTACTTC | CASSLRTPETQYF | TRBJ2-5 | TRBV7-6 | NA | NA
TGTGCCACCAGCAGAGACCAGGCAGGGGTTGAAAAACTGTTTTTT | CATSRDQAGVEKLFF | TRBJ1-4 | TRBV15 | NA | NA
TGTGCCAGCAGTTACGGCAGGGTTGTTAGCGGGGAGCTGTTTTTT | CASSYGRVVSGELFF | TRBJ2-2 | TRBV6-2/TRBV6-3 | NA | NA
TGTGCCAGCAGTCCCCACGTAGCGGGACGGGACACAGATACGCAGTATTTT | CASSPHVAGRDTDTQYF | TRBJ2-3 | TRBV28 | TRBD2 | NA
TGTGCCAGCCCCGACAGGGTTGGTGGTGAGCAGTTCTTC | CASPDRVGGEQFF | TRBJ2-1 | TRBV28 | TRBD1 | once
TGTGCCAGTGAACGGACAGGGGGCTTATACGAGCAGTACTTC | CASERTGGLYEQYF | TRBJ2-7 | TRBV19 | TRBD1 | NA
TGTGCCACCAGCAGCAGGGCTCTCTATGGCTACACCTTC | CATSSRALYGYTF | TRBJ1-2 | TRBV15 | NA | NA
TGTGCCATCACCAGCGGGGGGGCGCGGATGACTGAAGCTTTCTTT | CAITSGGARMTEAFF | TRBJ1-1 | TRBV10-3 | NA | NA
TGTGCCAGCGGCATACAGAGCTCCTATAATTCACCCCTCCACTTT | CASGIQSSYNSPLHF | TRBJ1-6 | TRBV6-5 | NA | NA
TGTGCCAGCAGTGACGGGACAGGGTCCCACGCTAATGAAAAACTGTTTTTT | CASSDGTGSHANEKLFF | TRBJ1-4 | TRBV6-2/TRBV6-3 | TRBD1 | NA
TGTGCCAGCAGTTTATCCGGGGGGGGACTTGCAACTAATGAAAAACTGTTTTTT | CASSLSGGGLATNEKLFF | TRBJ1-4 | TRBV27 | NA | few
TGTGCCAGCAGTTTATACCGCGGCACTGAAGCTTTCTTT | CASSLYRGTEAFF | TRBJ1-1 | TRBV27 | NA | NA
TGTGCCAGCAGCCAATCGGGGCGGCGCGAGCAGTACTTC | CASSQSGRREQYF | TRBJ2-7 | TRBV16 | NA | NA
TGCGCCAGCAGCTGGGGACAGGGGTACGGCTACACCTTC | CASSWGQGYGYTF | TRBJ1-2 | TRBV5-1 | TRBD1 | NA
TGTGCCAGCAGTTACTCTCGTATTAGAGTAACCGGGGAGCTGTTTTTT | CASSYSRIRVTGELFF | TRBJ2-2 | TRBV6-5 | NA | NA
TGTGCCAGCTCGGGCAGGGTCAGCTCCTACAATGAGCAGTTCTTC | CASSGRVSSYNEQFF | TRBJ2-1 | TRBV18 | NA | NA
TGCGCCAGCAGCCTCCAGGGCAGCTCCTACGAGCAGTACTTC | CASSLQGSSYEQYF | TRBJ2-7 | TRBV5-1 | NA | NA
TGCGCCAGCAGCCTCGGACAGGGTGGGGCAGATACGCAGTATTTT | CASSLGQGGADTQYF | TRBJ2-3 | TRBV5-1 | TRBD1 | NA
TGTGCCAGCAGCAAGGGACAGATAGCAACTAATGAAAAACTGTTTTTT | CASSKGQIATNEKLFF | TRBJ1-4 | TRBV28 | TRBD1 | NA
TGCGCCAGCAGTCGACCTAGGACAGGGTTTAGCGAGCAGTACTTC | CASSRPRTGFSEQYF | TRBJ2-7 | TRBV10-2 | TRBD1 | NA
TGCAGCGTTGGGAGGGGAAACACTGAAGCTTTCTTT | CSVGRGNTEAFF | TRBJ1-1 | TRBV29-1 | NA | once
TGTGCCAGCACCCAAAGGAAGGCGGGAGGGGCAGGTGAGCAGTTCTTC | CASTQRKAGGAGEQFF | TRBJ2-1 | TRBV3-1/TRBV3-2 | TRBD2 | NA
TGCGCCAGCAGCTTAGGGACTAGCGGGACGGGAGATACGCAGTATTTT | CASSLGTSGTGDTQYF | TRBJ2-3 | TRBV5-1 | TRBD2 | NA
TGTGCCAGCAGCCCCCCCCTTAGCGGGAGTCGGGATGAGCAGTTCTTC | CASSPPLSGSRDEQFF | TRBJ2-1 | TRBV3-1/TRBV3-2 | TRBD2 | NA
TGTGCCAGCAGCCTCGGGAGCACGGGCCAAGAGACCCAGTACTTC | CASSLGSTGQETQYF | TRBJ2-5 | TRBV7-3 | NA | NA
TGCGCCAGCAGCTTGACGGGACAGGTCCCCTACGAGCAGTACTTC | CASSLTGQVPYEQYF | TRBJ2-7 | TRBV5-1 | TRBD1 | NA
TGTGCCAGCAGTCCCCGAGGGACTAGCCAAGGCGAGCAGTTCTTC | CASSPRGTSQGEQFF | TRBJ2-1 | TRBV6-5 | TRBD2 | NA
TGTGCCAGCAGTGAATTCAGGGATCAGCCCCAGCATTTT | CASSEFRDQPQHF | TRBJ1-5 | TRBV2 | NA | NA
TGCGCCAGCAGCCAAGATATCGGGACAGGGTTTCCCTACGAGCAGTACTTC | CASSQDIGTGFPYEQYF | TRBJ2-7 | TRBV4-1 | TRBD1 | NA
TGTGCCAGCAGCTTTACGACTAGCGGAACGTACAATGAGCAGTTCTTC | CASSFTTSGTYNEQFF | TRBJ2-1 | TRBV9 | TRBD2 | NA
TGTGCCAGCTCACCACCGACGAGCGGAGTTAGCACAGATACGCAGTATTTT | CASSPPTSGVSTDTQYF | TRBJ2-3 | TRBV18 | NA | NA
TGCGCCAGCAGCCATCAGGTCTTAGGGGACACTGAAGCTTTCTTT | CASSHQVLGDTEAFF | TRBJ1-1 | TRBV4-3 | NA | once
TGTGCCAGCAGTTTATCAACAGATAATGAAAAACTGTTTTTT | CASSLSTDNEKLFF | TRBJ1-4 | TRBV27 | NA | NA
TGTGCCAGCTCACCACAGCGGGAATCACCCCTCCACTTT | CASSPQRESPLHF | TRBJ1-6 | TRBV18 | NA | NA
TGCGCCAGCAGCCGGATGCTCGGACAGGGGGCGGGGATATCCGAAAAACTGTTTTTT | CASSRMLGQGAGISEKLFF | TRBJ1-4 | TRBV4-1 | TRBD1 | NA
TGTGCCACCAGCGTAGGGGGTGGCTACACCTTC | CATSVGGGYTF | TRBJ1-2 | TRBV15 | NA | NA
TGTGCCAGCAGCGCGGGACTAGCGGGTACCAATGAGCAGTTCTTC | CASSAGLAGTNEQFF | TRBJ2-1 | TRBV9 | TRBD2 | NA
TGTGCCAGCAGCGCCGGGACAGGGAACACTGAAGCTTTCTTT | CASSAGTGNTEAFF | TRBJ1-1 | TRBV9 | TRBD1 | NA
TGTGCCAGCAGCTTAGCGACGGGGAACACTGAAGCTTTCTTT | CASSLATGNTEAFF | TRBJ1-1 | TRBV7-6 | NA | NA
TGTGCCAGTTGCCGCCTACAGGGCTCCTATGGCTACACCTTC | CASCRLQGSYGYTF | TRBJ1-2 | TRBV19 | NA | NA
TGTGCCAGCAGTGACTCGACAGGGCCCTCTGGAAACACCATATATTTT | CASSDSTGPSGNTIYF | TRBJ1-3 | TRBV6-4 | TRBD1 | NA
TGTGCCTGGAGTGTAGAGCTGTACGAGCAGTACTTC | CAWSVELYEQYF | TRBJ2-7 | TRBV30 | NA | NA
TGTGCCAGCAGCCTAGGCGCGGGGACTGAAGCTTTCTTT | CASSLGAGTEAFF | TRBJ1-1 | TRBV5-5 | NA | NA